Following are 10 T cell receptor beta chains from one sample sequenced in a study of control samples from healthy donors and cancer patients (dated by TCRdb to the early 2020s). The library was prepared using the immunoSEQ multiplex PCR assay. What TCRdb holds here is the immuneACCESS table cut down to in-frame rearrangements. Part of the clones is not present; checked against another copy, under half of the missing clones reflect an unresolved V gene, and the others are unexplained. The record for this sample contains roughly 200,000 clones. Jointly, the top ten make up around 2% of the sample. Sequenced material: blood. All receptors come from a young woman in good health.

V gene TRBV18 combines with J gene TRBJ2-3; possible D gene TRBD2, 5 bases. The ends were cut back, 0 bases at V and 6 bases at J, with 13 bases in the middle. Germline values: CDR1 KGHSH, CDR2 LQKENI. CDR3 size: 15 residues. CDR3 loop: CASSPPGGLGDTQYF. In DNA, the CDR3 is TGTGCCAGCTCACCACCCGGAGGCTTGGGGGATACGCAGTATTTT.

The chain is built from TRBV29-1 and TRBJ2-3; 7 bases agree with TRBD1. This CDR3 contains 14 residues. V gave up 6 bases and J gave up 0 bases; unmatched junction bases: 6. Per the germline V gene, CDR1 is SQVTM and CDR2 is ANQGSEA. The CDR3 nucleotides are TGCAGCGTACGACAGGGAGCTAGCACAGATACGCAGTATTTT. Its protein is CSVRQGASTDTQYF.

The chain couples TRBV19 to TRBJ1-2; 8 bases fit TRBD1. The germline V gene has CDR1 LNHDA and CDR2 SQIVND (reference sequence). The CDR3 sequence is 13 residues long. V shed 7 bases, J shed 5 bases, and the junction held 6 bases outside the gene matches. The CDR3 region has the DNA TGTGCCAGTAATCCAGGGGGCGCTTATGGCTACACCTTC. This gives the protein CASNPGGAYGYTF.

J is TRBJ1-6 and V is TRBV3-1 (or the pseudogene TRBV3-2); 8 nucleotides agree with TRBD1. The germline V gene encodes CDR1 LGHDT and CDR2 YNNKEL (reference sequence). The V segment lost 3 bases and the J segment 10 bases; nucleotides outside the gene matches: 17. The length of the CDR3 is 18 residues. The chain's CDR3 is CASSQFGQGAPPRSPLHF. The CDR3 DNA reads TGTGCCAGCAGCCAGTTCGGGCAGGGGGCGCCCCCTCGATCACCCCTCCACTTT.

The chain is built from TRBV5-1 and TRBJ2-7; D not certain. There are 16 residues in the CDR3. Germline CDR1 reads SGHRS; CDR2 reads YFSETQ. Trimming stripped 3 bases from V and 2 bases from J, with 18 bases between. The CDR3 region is CASSSTWQVVPYEQYF. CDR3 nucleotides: TGCGCCAGCAGCTCCACCTGGCAGGTAGTTCCCTACGAGCAGTACTTC.

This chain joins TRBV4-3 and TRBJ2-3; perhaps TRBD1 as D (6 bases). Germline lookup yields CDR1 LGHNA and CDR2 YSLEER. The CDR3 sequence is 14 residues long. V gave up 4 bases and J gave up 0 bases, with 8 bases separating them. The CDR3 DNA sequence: TGCGCCAGCAGCCGAGGACAGAGCACAGATACGCAGTATTTT. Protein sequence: CASSRGQSTDTQYF.

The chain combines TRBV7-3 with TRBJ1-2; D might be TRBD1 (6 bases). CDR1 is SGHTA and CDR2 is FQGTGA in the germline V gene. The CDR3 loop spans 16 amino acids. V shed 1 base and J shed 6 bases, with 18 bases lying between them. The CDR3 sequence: CASSLRAGAQRDGYTF. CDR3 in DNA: TGTGCCAGCAGCTTAAGGGCGGGGGCGCAAAGGGATGGCTACACCTTC.

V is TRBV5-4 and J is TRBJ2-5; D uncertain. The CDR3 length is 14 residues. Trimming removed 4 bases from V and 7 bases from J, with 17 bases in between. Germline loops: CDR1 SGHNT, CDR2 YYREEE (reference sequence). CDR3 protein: CASSQKASGGTQYF. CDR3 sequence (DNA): TGTGCCAGCAGCCAGAAGGCTAGTGGTGGGACCCAGTACTTC.

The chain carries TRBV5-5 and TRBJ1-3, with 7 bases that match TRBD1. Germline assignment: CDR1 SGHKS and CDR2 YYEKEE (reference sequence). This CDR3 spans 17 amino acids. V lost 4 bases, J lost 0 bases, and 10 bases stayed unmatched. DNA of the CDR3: TGTGCCAGCAGCCCAACGGGACAGCGTTCCTCTGGAAACACCATATATTTT. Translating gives CASSPTGQRSSGNTIYF.

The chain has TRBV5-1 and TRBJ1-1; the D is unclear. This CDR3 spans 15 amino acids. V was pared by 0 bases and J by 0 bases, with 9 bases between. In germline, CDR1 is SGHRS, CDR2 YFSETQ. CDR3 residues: CASSLESVMNTEAFF. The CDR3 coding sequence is TGCGCCAGCAGCTTGGAAAGTGTCATGAACACTGAAGCTTTCTTT.